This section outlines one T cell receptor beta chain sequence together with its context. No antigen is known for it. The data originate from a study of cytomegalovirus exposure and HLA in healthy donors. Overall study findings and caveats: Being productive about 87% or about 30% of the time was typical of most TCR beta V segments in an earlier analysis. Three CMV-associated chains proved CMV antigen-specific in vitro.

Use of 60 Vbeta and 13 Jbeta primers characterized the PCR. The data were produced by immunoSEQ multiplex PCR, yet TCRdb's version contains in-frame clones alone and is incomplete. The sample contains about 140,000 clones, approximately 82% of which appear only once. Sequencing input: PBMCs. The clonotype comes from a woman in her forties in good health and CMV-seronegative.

For the CDR3, the DNA is TGCGCCAGCAGCCAAGAAGGACTTTCAGATACGCAGTATTTT. Translating it yields CASSQEGLSDTQYF. V usage is TRBV4-3 and J usage is TRBJ2-3; TRBD2 is a possible D gene (5 bases). Trimming removed 0 bases from V and 4 bases from J, with 8 bases in between. From germline, CDR1 is LGHNA and CDR2 YSLEER. The CDR3 has 14 amino acids.